Below are 20 T cell receptor beta chains sequenced from a single sample in a study of blood T cell repertoires in COVID-19. TCRdb keeps only in-frame clones here, not all; method: immunoSEQ multiplex PCR. This sample has about 150,000 clones, with around 80% found just once. Sequenced: PBMCs or T cells enriched from blood (not recorded which). The receptor set was obtained from a woman aged 45-59 years who had recovered from COVID-19.

This rearrangement joins TRBV5-1 to TRBJ1-5, with a tentative D call TRBD1 (6 bases). The CDR3 is made up of 14 amino acids. Trimming shortened V by 4 bases and J by 1 base, and 9 bases separated the two germline ends. The V gene's germline CDR1 is SGHRS and CDR2 YFSETQ. CDR3 sequence (DNA): TGCGCCAGCAGCGACGGGACAAGCAATCAGCCCCAGCATTTT. Protein product: CASSDGTSNQPQHF.

A single count supports this clone. This chain connects TRBV5-1 to TRBJ1-3; D uncertain. Looked up from germline, CDR1 is SGHRS and CDR2 is YFSETQ. With 0 bases removed from V and 4 bases from J, the gap between germline ends came to 5 bases. The CDR3 has 13 amino acids. Here the CDR3 reads CASSLALGNTIYF. The CDR3 nucleotides are TGCGCCAGCAGCTTGGCCTTGGGAAACACCATATATTTT.

This clone was picked up a small number of times. The chain joins TRBV28 to TRBJ1-2; D is ambiguous. The CDR3 totals 14 residues. Trimming stripped 7 bases from V and 1 base from J, with 13 bases between. Germline loops: CDR1 MDHEN, CDR2 SYDVKM. The CDR3 DNA follows: TGTGCCAGCAATAATATCCGGGGTAACTATGGCTACACCTTC. Protein: CASNNIRGNYGYTF.

The chain is built from TRBV2 and TRBJ2-1; 12 positions match TRBD2. V dropped 6 bases and J dropped 12; count of bases not matched to a gene: 3. CDR3 length: 12 residues. Germline V gene lookup returns CDR1 SNHLY and CDR2 FYNNEI. The CDR3 loop is CASRLAGGRQFF. Written as DNA, the CDR3 is TGTGCCAGCAGGCTAGCGGGGGGGCGGCAGTTCTTC.

The chain combines TRBV24-1 with TRBJ1-2; 7 bases are a match to TRBD1. CDR1 and CDR2 (germline): KGHDR, SFDVKD. J gave up 4 bases and V 4 bases, and 11 bases lay outside the gene matches. The CDR3 has 16 amino acids. CDR3 residues: CATSDPDRVGAYGYTF. The CDR3 coding sequence is TGTGCCACCAGTGACCCAGACAGGGTGGGGGCCTATGGCTACACCTTC.

The chain uses TRBV7-9 and TRBJ2-2; 7 bases align to TRBD1. Germline trimming cut 3 bases from V and 4 bases from J; bases unmatched to any gene: 8. The length of the CDR3 is 16 residues. Germline V CDR1 and CDR2: SEHNR, FQNEAQ (reference sequence). Here the CDR3 DNA reads TGTGCCAGCAGCTTTGAGGGGGCACTGGGCACCGGGGAGCTGTTTTTT. Translated, it gives CASSFEGALGTGELFF.

The V gene is TRBV13, the J gene TRBJ2-1, with D possibly matching TRBD2 (6 bases). Deletions cut 5 bases from V and 0 bases from J, with 20 bases between. The CDR3 sequence is 18 residues long. The V gene's germline CDR1 is PRHDT and CDR2 FYEKMQ (reference sequence). CDR3 coding DNA: TGTGCCAGCAGCAAAGAGGAGGCTATCGGGGGCTCCTACAATGAGCAGTTCTTC. This sequence encodes CASSKEEAIGGSYNEQFF.

The J gene is TRBJ2-7, the V gene TRBV11-2; 7 bases are shared with TRBD1. V lost 3 bases, J lost 0 bases, and 5 bases stayed unmatched. This CDR3 has 15 amino acids. The germline CDR1 and CDR2 sequences are SGHAT and FQNNGV. CDR3 sequence: CASSLDRLSSYEQYV. The DNA of the CDR3 is TGTGCCAGCAGCTTGGACAGGTTAAGCTCCTACGAGCAGTACGTC.

CDR3 in amino acids: CASSFVGTSGYTF. CDR3 coding DNA: TGTGCCAGCAGTTTCGTTGGGACAAGTGGCTACACCTTC. The chain carries TRBV12-3 or TRBV12-4 and TRBJ1-2; weak D call: TRBD1 (6 bases). The CDR3 is 13 amino acids. Trimming took off 3 bases at V and 7 bases at J, with 12 bases between the two ends.

This clone was recorded only once. The J gene is TRBJ1-1, the V gene TRBV30; D gene uncertain. Germline CDR1 is GTSNPN and CDR2 is SVGIG (reference sequence). V lost 0 bases and J 0 bases, leaving 11 bases between the germline ends. This CDR3 is 15 amino acids long. In nucleotides, the CDR3 is TGTGCCTGGAGTGTACCGGGGATCATGAACACTGAAGCTTTCTTT. Protein product: CAWSVPGIMNTEAFF.

The chain combines TRBV5-6 with TRBJ2-7; D not resolved. V lost 0 bases to trimming and J lost 3 bases, with 10 bases between them. Germline assignment: CDR1 SGHDT and CDR2 YYEEEE. The CDR3 runs to 14 residues. CDR3 nucleotide sequence: TGTGCCAGCAGCTTGGGCCAGGCACTCTACGAGCAGTACGTC. It specifies CASSLGQALYEQYV.

The chain joins TRBV7-3 to TRBJ2-3, with 12 bases identical to TRBD2. Germline V gene lookup returns CDR1 SGHTA and CDR2 FQGTGA. V dropped 5 bases and J dropped 1; count of bases not matched to a gene: 4. The CDR3 totals 16 residues. CDR3 residues: CASSPTSGGRTDTQYF. The CDR3 DNA is TGTGCCAGCAGCCCTACTAGCGGGGGGCGCACAGATACGCAGTATTTT.

This clone was counted a single time. The chain joins TRBV7-6 to TRBJ2-1, with TRBD1 as a possible D gene (6 bases). Trimming removed 5 bases at V and 2 bases at J, with 16 bases between. Germline loops: CDR1 SGHVS, CDR2 FNYEAQ. This CDR3 contains 16 residues. The CDR3 nucleotides read TGTGCCAGCAGCCTCCAAGGAACAGGGACCTACAATGAGCAGTTCTTC. Encoded protein: CASSLQGTGTYNEQFF.

The gene calls are TRBV15 and TRBJ1-6; D gene uncertain. Germline V gives CDR1 LNHNV, CDR2 YYDKDF (reference sequence). CDR3 size: 14 residues. V was cut by 1 base and J by 7 bases, with 8 bases left in between. The CDR3 spells CATSRASGNSPLHF. As DNA, the CDR3 is TGTGCCACCAGCAGAGCCTCTGGCAATTCACCCCTCCACTTT. The variable domain in full, with the rest retrieved from reference TRBV15 and TRBJ1-6, is DAMVIQNPRYQVTQFGKPVTLSCSQTLNHNVMYWYQQKSSQAPKLLFHYYDKDFNNEADTPDNFQSRRPNTSFCFLDIRSPGLGDTAMYLCATSRASGNSPLHFGNGTRLTVT.

The genes are TRBV12-3 or TRBV12-4 and TRBJ1-1; D unclear. The CDR3 has 13 residues. V was cut by 6 bases and J by 4 bases, with 12 bases left in between. CDR3 sequence (DNA): TGTGCCAGCAGCCTGGACTGGAGCACTGAAGCTTTCTTT. Its protein product is CASSLDWSTEAFF.

This sequence joins TRBV5-1 and TRBJ1-4; 7 nucleotides agree with TRBD1. This CDR3 region has 15 residues. Unmatched junction bases numbered 10, after V lost 3 bases and J lost 8 bases. Germline V gene sequence: CDR1 SGHRS, CDR2 YFSETQ. The CDR3 nucleotides are TGCGCCAGCAGCTCAGGACAGGCTTTTAGAGAAAAACTGTTTTTT. The encoded protein is CASSSGQAFREKLFF. Looking up the rest from reference TRBV5-1 and TRBJ1-4 gives the full variable domain: KAGVTQTPRYLIKTRGQQVTLSCSPISGHRSVSWYQQTPGQGLQFLFEYFSETQRNKGNFPGRFSGRQFSNSRSEMNVSTLELGDSALYLCASSSGQAFREKLFFGSGTQLSVL.

The chain joins TRBV7-3 to TRBJ2-5, with D possibly matching TRBD1 (5 bases). Per the germline V gene, CDR1 is SGHTA and CDR2 is FQGTGA. V gave up 3 bases and J gave up 1 base, with 6 bases separating them. The CDR3 covers 13 residues. The CDR3 sequence: CASSFTGQETQYF. In DNA, the CDR3 is TGTGCCAGCAGCTTCACAGGCCAAGAGACCCAGTACTTC.

This sequence joins TRBV10-2 and TRBJ2-2, with D unresolved. Germline-derived CDR1 and CDR2 are WSHSY and SAAADI. Trimming cost V 9 bases and J 1 base, with 6 bases left between them. CDR3 length: 12 residues. CDR3 loop: CASVENTGELFF. The DNA for the CDR3 is TGCGCCAGTGTAGAGAACACCGGGGAGCTGTTTTTT.

This chain links TRBV15 with TRBJ1-5; TRBD1 matches at 10 bases. CDR3 length: 14 amino acids. V lost 8 bases and J lost 7; bases outside the gene matches: 8. Germline V lookup: CDR1 LNHNV, CDR2 YYDKDF (reference sequence). The CDR3 nucleotides are TGTGCCACCGGACGACAGGGGGCTGGACAGCCCCAGCATTTT. Its protein is CATGRQGAGQPQHF. Filled out from reference TRBV15 and TRBJ1-5, the complete variable domain reads DAMVIQNPRYQVTQFGKPVTLSCSQTLNHNVMYWYQQKSSQAPKLLFHYYDKDFNNEADTPDNFQSRRPNTSFCFLDIRSPGLGDTAMYLCATGRQGAGQPQHFGDGTRLSIL.

The chain carries TRBV28 and TRBJ1-2; TRBD1 aligns across 8 bases. With 6 bases clipped from V and 4 bases from J, the junction kept 4 bases outside the gene matches. Germline V gives CDR1 MDHEN, CDR2 SYDVKM. The CDR3 spans 13 residues. In DNA form, the CDR3 reads TGTGCCAGCAGAGTAACAGGGGGCTATGGCTACACCTTC. As protein: CASRVTGGYGYTF.